What follows are 22 T cell receptor beta chains derived from one specimen sequenced in a study of OX40 agonist ivuxolimab in advanced cancers. Here immunoSEQ multiplex PCR was the method, and the copy in TCRdb shows in-frame clones only, minus some. Of fewer than 90,000 clones detected, about 88% appear once; the ten largest clones hold more than 0.25%. Sequencing was performed on CD4+ or CD8+ T cells sorted from blood, taken in a trial of the OX40 agonist ivuxolimab. The source is an adult with an advanced solid tumor such as melanoma, head and neck, liver or kidney cancer.

This rearrangement joins TRBV5-4 to TRBJ1-4; D remains ambiguous. Germline CDR1 SGHNT, CDR2 YYREEE (reference sequence). CDR3 size: 16 residues. V dropped 3 bases and J dropped 0 bases, with 12 bases sitting between them. CDR3 in amino acids: CASSSGLVATNEKLFF. DNA of the CDR3: TGTGCCAGCAGCTCCGGACTCGTTGCAACTAATGAAAAACTGTTTTTT. Drawing the rest from reference TRBV5-4 and TRBJ1-4, the complete variable domain is ETGVTQSPTHLIKTRGQQVTLRCSSQSGHNTVSWYQQALGQGPQFIFQYYREEENGRGNFPPRFSGLQFPNYSSELNVNALELDDSALYLCASSSGLVATNEKLFFGSGTQLSVL.

The V gene is TRBV5-1, the J gene TRBJ2-5; 11 bases are shared with TRBD2. V trimming: 0 bases; J trimming: 5 bases; junction bases outside the gene matches: 6. Germline lookup yields CDR1 SGHRS and CDR2 YFSETQ. The CDR3 runs to 16 residues. The CDR3 region has the DNA TGCGCCAGCAGCTTGGAGGCTAGCGGGGGGCGGGAGACCCAGTACTTC. Amino acids: CASSLEASGGRETQYF.

The chain recombines TRBV19 with TRBJ2-5; 8 bases are shared with TRBD2. Looked up from germline, CDR1 is LNHDA and CDR2 is SQIVND (reference sequence). The CDR3 extends over 15 amino acids. V gave up 5 bases and J gave up 7 bases; unmatched junction bases: 12. The CDR3 nucleotides are TGTGCCAGTAGTCCCTCAACTAGCGGCTCAGGGACCCAGTACTTC. Translating it yields CASSPSTSGSGTQYF.

The CDR3 loop reads CASSLETGGLEQYF. The CDR3 DNA sequence: TGTGCCAGCAGCTTGGAAACGGGGGGGCTCGAGCAGTACTTC. This chain links TRBV5-4 with TRBJ2-7; 8 positions agree with TRBD2. V lost 0 bases, J lost 6 bases, and 5 bases stayed unmatched. The CDR3 is 14 residues long. CDR1 is SGHNT and CDR2 is YYREEE in the germline V gene (reference sequence).

This clone was seen only a few times. The CDR3 protein is CASSLVTGRDYGYTF. Here the CDR3 DNA reads TGTGCCAGCAGCTTAGTAACCGGCAGGGACTATGGCTACACCTTC. This chain links TRBV7-8 with TRBJ1-2; D is possibly TRBD1 (5 bases). Germline CDR1 and CDR2: SGHVS and FQNEAQ. Trimming stripped 1 base from V and 3 bases from J, with 12 bases between. The CDR3 has 15 residues.

The chain employs TRBV19 and TRBJ1-3; unclear D gene. CDR1 is LNHDA, CDR2 SQIVND, per germline (reference sequence). This CDR3 spans 13 amino acids. Trimming took off 2 bases at V and 4 bases at J, with 6 bases between the two ends. CDR3 bases: TGTGCCAGTAGTATAACCGACGGAAACACCATATATTTT. Its translation is CASSITDGNTIYF.

The chain links TRBV5-1 to TRBJ1-3; the D is unclear. CDR1 SGHRS and CDR2 YFSETQ come from the germline V gene. The CDR3 loop spans 14 amino acids. The V end was cut by 2 bases, the J end by 0 bases, with 6 bases between. The CDR3 loop is CASSFGPSGNTIYF. The CDR3 nucleotides read TGCGCCAGCAGCTTCGGGCCCTCTGGAAACACCATATATTTT. Variable domain in full (rest from reference TRBV5-1 and TRBJ1-3): KAGVTQTPRYLIKTRGQQVTLSCSPISGHRSVSWYQQTPGQGLQFLFEYFSETQRNKGNFPGRFSGRQFSNSRSEMNVSTLELGDSALYLCASSFGPSGNTIYFGEGSWLTVV.

The V call is TRBV5-4, the J call TRBJ2-7; D call uncertain. CDR1 SGHNT and CDR2 YYREEE come from the germline V gene (reference sequence). This CDR3 is 14 amino acids long. The V end was cut by 4 bases, the J end by 2 bases, with 13 bases between. The CDR3: CASSPWQVTYEQYF. The CDR3 bases are TGTGCCAGCAGCCCGTGGCAGGTGACCTACGAGCAGTACTTC.

V gene TRBV6-5 combines with J gene TRBJ2-7; 7 positions match TRBD2. The CDR3 is 14 amino acids. The germline V gene has CDR1 MNHEY and CDR2 SVGAGI. The J segment lost 3 bases and the V segment lost 7 bases, leaving 9 bases of the junction unmatched. CDR3 region: CASTQTSRDYEQYF. The CDR3 DNA is TGTGCCAGCACCCAGACTAGCAGGGACTACGAGCAGTACTTC.

The CDR3 DNA follows: TGTGCCAGCTCACCGGGGACTAGCGGGACCGGGGAGCTGTTTTTT. This encodes CASSPGTSGTGELFF. The chain carries TRBV18 and TRBJ2-2; 12 nucleotides line up with TRBD2. The CDR3 consists of 15 residues. Looked up from germline, CDR1 is KGHSH and CDR2 is LQKENI. J was trimmed by 5 bases and V by 3 bases; bases with no gene match: 1.

This chain connects TRBV9 to TRBJ2-5; 7 bases are shared with TRBD2. The CDR3 contains 16 residues. V was clipped by 0 bases and J by 2 bases; unmatched bases: 7. CDR1 is SGDLS, CDR2 YYNGEE, per germline. The CDR3 loop is CASSVEQGGGQETQYF. CDR3 nucleotides: TGTGCCAGCAGCGTAGAGCAGGGCGGGGGACAAGAGACCCAGTACTTC.

The rearrangement joins TRBV7-9 to TRBJ2-2, with 11 bases identical to TRBD2. The CDR3 covers 16 residues. Germline CDR1 reads SEHNR; CDR2 reads FQNEAQ (reference sequence). The V segment lost 4 bases and the J segment 3 bases; nucleotides outside the gene matches: 4. CDR3: CASSSTSGSYTGELFF. The CDR3 region has the DNA TGTGCCAGCAGCTCCACTAGCGGGAGTTACACCGGGGAGCTGTTTTTT.

The V call is TRBV2, the J call TRBJ2-1; no firm D call. Trimming pared 8 bases from V and 6 bases from J, leaving 14 bases between. The CDR3 runs 13 residues. From germline, CDR1 is SNHLY and CDR2 FYNNEI. This CDR3 reads CASLGLVGNEQFF. The CDR3 DNA is TGTGCCAGCCTCGGTCTAGTCGGCAATGAGCAGTTCTTC.

The chain has TRBV7-3 and TRBJ1-5; TRBD1 matches at 10 bases. Losses at the gene ends were 1 base for V and 3 bases for J; bases not matched to a gene: 3. The CDR3 loop spans 16 amino acids. The germline CDR1 and CDR2 sequences are SGHTA and FQGTGA. The chain's CDR3 is CASSLKGQGNNQPQHF. The CDR3 nucleotides are TGTGCCAGCAGCTTAAAGGGACAGGGGAACAATCAGCCCCAGCATTTT.

The V call is TRBV10-2, the J call TRBJ2-2; TRBD2 matches at 10 bases. The junction had 11 bases not matched to a gene; V was cut back by 6 bases and J by 7 bases. In germline, CDR1 is WSHSY, CDR2 SAAADI. The CDR3 is 16 amino acids. CDR3 bases: TGCGCCAGCAGCCACGAAGCGGGGGGGCCTAGCGGGGAGCTGTTTTTT. As protein: CASSHEAGGPSGELFF.

The genes are TRBV7-2 and TRBJ2-7; D not resolved. Looked up from germline, CDR1 is SGHTA and CDR2 is FQGNSA. The CDR3 spans 13 residues. Trimming left V 2 bases short and J 3 bases short, with 8 bases between. The CDR3 DNA reads as TGTGCCAGCAGCTTAAGGATATACTACGAGCAGTACTTC. It is translated as CASSLRIYYEQYF.

This chain uses TRBV10-3 with TRBJ1-1; D unclear. Germline V gene sequence: CDR1 ENHRY, CDR2 SYGVKD. The V end lost 4 bases, the J end lost 1 base, and 7 bases lay between the germline ends. The length of the CDR3 is 13 residues. The DNA of the CDR3 is TGTGCCATCAGTGCACAACCGAACACTGAAGCTTTCTTT. As protein: CAISAQPNTEAFF.

The chain is built from TRBV19 and TRBJ2-4; possible D gene TRBD2, 5 bases. V was trimmed by 5 bases and J by 0 bases, leaving 8 bases between them. CDR1 is LNHDA, CDR2 SQIVND, per germline (reference sequence). There are 14 residues in the CDR3. The CDR3 DNA reads TGTGCCAGTAGTCCGGGATCAGCCAAAAACATTCAGTACTTC. Its protein is CASSPGSAKNIQYF.

The chain joins TRBV7-3 to TRBJ2-2, with D perhaps assigned TRBD1 or TRBD2 (5 bases each). The CDR3 totals 15 residues. Germline CDR1 reads SGHTA; CDR2 reads FQGTGA. Trimming took off 3 bases at V and 4 bases at J, with 12 bases between the two ends. CDR3 amino acids: CASSLRGVGTGELFF. CDR3 coding DNA: TGTGCCAGCAGCTTGAGAGGGGTCGGCACCGGGGAGCTGTTTTTT.

This rearrangement joins TRBV2 to TRBJ1-5, with TRBD1 matching over 9 bases. The germline gives CDR1 SNHLY, CDR2 FYNNEI. The CDR3 is 14 amino acids. J was trimmed by 6 bases and V by 7 bases; bases with no gene match: 7. CDR3 loop: CASTRDRVGQPQHF. The CDR3 nucleotides are TGTGCCAGCACCCGGGACAGGGTAGGTCAGCCCCAGCATTTT. The full variable domain, rest sourced from reference TRBV2 and TRBJ1-5, is EPEVTQTPSHQVTQMGQEVILRCVPISNHLYFYWYRQILGQKVEFLVSFYNNEISEKSEIFDDQFSVERPDGSNFTLKIRSTKLEDSAMYFCASTRDRVGQPQHFGDGTRLSIL.

The rearrangement links TRBV18 to TRBJ2-7, with TRBD1 identical over 9 bases. The CDR3 totals 14 residues. Germline V CDR1 and CDR2: KGHSH, LQKENI. Germline trimming cut 4 bases from V and 2 bases from J; bases unmatched to any gene: 3. The CDR3 region has the DNA TGTGCCAGCTCACGGGACAGGGAACCCTACGAGCAGTACTTC. Amino acid sequence: CASSRDREPYEQYF.

The chain recombines TRBV18 with TRBJ1-1; no firm D call. V lost 10 bases to trimming and J lost 7 bases, with 16 bases between them. The germline V gene encodes CDR1 KGHSH and CDR2 LQKENI. The CDR3 has 12 residues. CDR3 DNA sequence: TGTGCCACCAAGGAAAGGATTGATGAAGCTTTCTTT. It translates to CATKERIDEAFF.